One and the same sample provided the 5 T cell receptor beta chains below, sequenced in a study of blood T cell repertoires in COVID-19 (dated by TCRdb to 2018 to 2021). Preparation of the library involved the immunoSEQ multiplex PCR assay. What TCRdb holds here is the immuneACCESS table cut down to in-frame rearrangements. Part of the clones is not present; checked against another copy, under half of the missing clones reflect an unresolved V gene, and the others are unexplained. This sample is represented by 97,000 or so clones; around four fifths of them were singletons. The ten largest make up 9.8% of the sample. The sequencing sample was made of peripheral blood. All receptors come from a man aged 60-69 years with active or convalescent COVID-19.

The chain has TRBV3-1 (or the pseudogene TRBV3-2) and TRBJ2-3; 7 bases align to TRBD1. Trimming removed 4 bases from V and 4 bases from J; junction bases left unmatched: 2. The germline CDR1 and CDR2 sequences are LGHDT and YNNKEL (reference sequence). The length of the CDR3 is 13 residues. CDR3 DNA: TGTGCCAGCAGCCGGGGACAGCCAGATACGCAGTATTTT. It is translated as CASSRGQPDTQYF.

The chain couples TRBV7-2 to TRBJ2-7; D is undetermined. The CDR3 spans 13 residues. Germline lookup yields CDR1 SGHTA and CDR2 FQGNSA. The V and J ends lost 1 base and 6 bases respectively, with 10 bases between them. DNA of the CDR3: TGTGCCAGCAGCTTAGACCAGATAAGCGAGCAGTACTTC. It codes for CASSLDQISEQYF.

The chain employs TRBV12-3 or TRBV12-4 and TRBJ2-5, with 7 bases fitting TRBD2. V dropped 5 bases and J dropped 7; count of bases not matched to a gene: 1. The CDR3 consists of 11 residues. The CDR3 loop reads CASSGGRTQYF. The CDR3 DNA reads TGTGCCAGCAGTGGCGGGAGGACCCAGTACTTC.

The chain combines TRBV27 with TRBJ1-5; D gene ambiguous. Trimming left V 3 bases short and J 4 bases short, with 13 bases between. Germline V gives CDR1 MNHEY, CDR2 SMNVEV (reference sequence). This CDR3 is 15 amino acids long. Here the CDR3 reads CASSFSSGKNQPQHF. CDR3 in DNA: TGTGCCAGCAGTTTCTCTTCGGGGAAAAATCAGCCCCAGCATTTT.

This clone was seen a few times. The chain recombines TRBV30 with TRBJ2-1, with 9 bases fitting TRBD2. V dropped 3 bases and J dropped 9; count of bases not matched to a gene: 6. The CDR3 is 13 residues long. Germline values: CDR1 GTSNPN, CDR2 SVGIG (reference sequence). CDR3: CAWRYSGRGEQFF. The CDR3, as DNA: TGTGCCTGGAGATATAGCGGGAGAGGTGAGCAGTTCTTC.